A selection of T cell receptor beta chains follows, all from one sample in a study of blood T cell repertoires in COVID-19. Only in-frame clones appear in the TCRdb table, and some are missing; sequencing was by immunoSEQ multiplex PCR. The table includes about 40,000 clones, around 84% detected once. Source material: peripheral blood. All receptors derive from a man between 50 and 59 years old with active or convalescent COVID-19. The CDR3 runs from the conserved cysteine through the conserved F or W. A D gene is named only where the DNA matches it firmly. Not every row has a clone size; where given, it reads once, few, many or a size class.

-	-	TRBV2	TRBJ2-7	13	CASSEQSYGEQYF	TGTGCCAGCAGTGAACAGTCGTACGGGGAGCAGTACTTC
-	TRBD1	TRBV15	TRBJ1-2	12	CATSRDRLGYTF	TGTGCCACCAGCAGGGACAGGCTCGGCTACACCTTC
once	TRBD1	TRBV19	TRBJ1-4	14	CASSLTGTNEKLFF	TGTGCCAGTAGCCTGACAGGGACTAATGAAAAACTGTTTTTT
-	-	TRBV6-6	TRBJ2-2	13	CASRVDNTGELFF	TGTGCCAGCAGAGTAGATAACACCGGGGAGCTGTTTTTT
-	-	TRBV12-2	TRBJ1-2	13	CASRLGRGQGYTF	TGTGCAAGTCGCTTAGGAAGGGGGCAGGGCTACACCTTC
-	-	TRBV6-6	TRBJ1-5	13	CASSYESNQPQHF	TGTGCCAGCAGTTACGAGAGTAATCAGCCCCAGCATTTT
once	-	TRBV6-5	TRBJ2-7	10	CASGIYEQYF	TGTGCCAGTGGCATCTACGAGCAGTACTTC
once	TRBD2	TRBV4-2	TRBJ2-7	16	CASSQDLIAGPYEQYF	TGTGCCAGCAGCCAAGATTTAATAGCGGGGCCCTACGAGCAGTACTTC
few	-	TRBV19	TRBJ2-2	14	CASHNRGGTGELFF	TGTGCCAGTCACAACAGGGGAGGCACCGGGGAGCTGTTTTTT
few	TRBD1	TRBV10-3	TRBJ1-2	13	CAISDRGLVGYTF	TGTGCCATCAGCGACAGGGGGCTGGTTGGCTACACCTTC
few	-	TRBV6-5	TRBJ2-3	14	CASSYGGMSDTQYF	TGTGCCAGCAGTTACGGAGGGATGTCAGATACGCAGTATTTT
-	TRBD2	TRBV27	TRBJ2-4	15	CASSLSSGGGDIQYF	TGTGCCAGCAGTTTATCTAGCGGGGGCGGGGACATTCAGTACTTC
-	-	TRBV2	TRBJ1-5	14	CASSGDWPGQPQHF	TGTGCCAGCAGTGGGGACTGGCCGGGTCAGCCCCAGCATTTT
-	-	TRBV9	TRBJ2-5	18	CASSVGLIAGANQETQYF	TGTGCCAGCAGCGTAGGGCTGATTGCAGGGGCCAACCAAGAGACCCAGTACTTC
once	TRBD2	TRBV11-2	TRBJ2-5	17	CASSLIQLAGGEETQYF	TGTGCCAGCAGCTTAATCCAACTAGCGGGGGGGGAAGAGACCCAGTACTTC
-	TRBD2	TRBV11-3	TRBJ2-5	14	CASSSRTSSETQYF	TGTGCCAGCAGCTCCCGGACTAGCTCAGAGACCCAGTACTTC
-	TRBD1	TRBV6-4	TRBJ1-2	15	CASSDSTTGFIGYTF	TGTGCCAGCAGTGACTCGACGACAGGGTTCATCGGCTACACCTTC
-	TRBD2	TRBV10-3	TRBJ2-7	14	CAISGIGGAYEQYF	TGTGCCATCAGTGGTATTGGGGGGGCCTACGAGCAGTACTTC
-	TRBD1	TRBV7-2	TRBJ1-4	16	CASSLNPGQRNEKLFF	TGTGCCAGCAGCTTAAACCCGGGACAGAGGAATGAAAAACTGTTTTTT
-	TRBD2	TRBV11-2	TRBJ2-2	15	CASSLAGGAVGELFF	TGTGCCAGCAGCTTAGCCGGGGGGGCGGTCGGGGAGCTGTTTTTT